This is a list of T cell receptor beta chains from one sample in a study of spatial heterogeneity in lung cancer. TCRdb reprocessed the 5' RACE reads via MiXCR and lists one record per CDR3 protein. The data show some 47,000 distinct CDR3 sequences, approximately 7% seen once. The specimen was PBMCs, collected at surgery. Receptor source: a female donor with early-stage non-small cell lung cancer. Both conserved end residues are part of each CDR3. D genes are given only for firm matches. The size field reads once, few or many counts, or a class when the clone is expanded.

size: many; J: TRBJ2-2; D: TRBD1; V: TRBV2; DNA: TGTGCCACCGGACAGGGGGCCTTGACCGGGGAGCTGTTTTTT; CDR3: CATGQGALTGELFF
size: many; J: TRBJ2-1; D: -; V: TRBV10-3; DNA: TGTGCCATCAGTGAGGCGGGGTCTTACAATGAGCAGTTCTTC; CDR3: CAISEAGSYNEQFF
size: many; J: TRBJ2-1; D: -; V: TRBV6-2/TRBV6-3; DNA: TGTGCCAGCAGACGTTTAGGGGAACTTAATGAGCAGTTCTTC; CDR3: CASRRLGELNEQFF
size: few; J: TRBJ2-2; D: -; V: TRBV5-1; DNA: TGCGCCAGCAGCTTGGGGCAGGGCGGGGAGCTGTTTTTT; CDR3: CASSLGQGGELFF
size: many; J: TRBJ2-5; D: -; V: TRBV7-9; DNA: TGTGCCAGCAGCCCCAGGCAAGAGACCCAGTACTTC; CDR3: CASSPRQETQYF
size: many; J: TRBJ1-5; D: -; V: TRBV28; DNA: TGTGCCAGCAGCACCGGGACATCGAGCAATCAGCCCCAGCATTTT; CDR3: CASSTGTSSNQPQHF
size: many; J: TRBJ2-2; D: TRBD1; V: TRBV29-1; DNA: TGCAGCGTGCAGGGGGCTCTAACCGGGGAGCTGTTTTTT; CDR3: CSVQGALTGELFF
size: few; J: TRBJ2-7; D: -; V: TRBV25-1; DNA: TGTGCCAGCAGTGAAGGCGGGGGCCGCTCCTACGAGCAGTACTTC; CDR3: CASSEGGGRSYEQYF
size: many; J: TRBJ2-1; D: -; V: TRBV28; DNA: TGTGCCAGCAAGGATGGCTACCTTGACAATGAGCAGTTCTTC; CDR3: CASKDGYLDNEQFF
size: many; J: TRBJ2-2; D: TRBD1; V: TRBV18; DNA: TGTGCCAGCCCGGGACAGGGGAAGAACACCGGGGAGCTGTTTTTT; CDR3: CASPGQGKNTGELFF
size: many; J: TRBJ2-7; D: TRBD1; V: TRBV12-3/TRBV12-4; DNA: TGTGCCAGCAGTTCCGACAGGGGACAAGAGCAGTACTTC; CDR3: CASSSDRGQEQYF
size: many; J: TRBJ1-5; D: -; V: TRBV3-1; DNA: TGTGCCAGCAGCCAATGGGGAGGCAATCAGCCCCAGCATTTT; CDR3: CASSQWGGNQPQHF